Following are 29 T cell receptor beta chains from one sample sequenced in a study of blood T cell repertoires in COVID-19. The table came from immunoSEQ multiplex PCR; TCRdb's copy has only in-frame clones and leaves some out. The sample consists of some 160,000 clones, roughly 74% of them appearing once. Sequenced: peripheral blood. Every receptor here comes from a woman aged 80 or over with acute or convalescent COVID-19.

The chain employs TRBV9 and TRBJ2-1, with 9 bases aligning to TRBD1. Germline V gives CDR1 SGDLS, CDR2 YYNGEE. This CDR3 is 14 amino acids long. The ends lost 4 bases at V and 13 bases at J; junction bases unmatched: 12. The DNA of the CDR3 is TGTGCCAGCAGCCCCGGGACAGGGTATTTGGTCCAGTTCTTC. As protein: CASSPGTGYLVQFF. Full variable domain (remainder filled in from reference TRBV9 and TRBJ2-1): DSGVTQTPKHLITATGQRVTLRCSPRSGDLSVYWYQQSLDQGLQFLIQYYNGEERAKGNILERFSAQQFPDLHSELNLSSLELGDSALYFCASSPGTGYLVQFFGPGTRLTVL.

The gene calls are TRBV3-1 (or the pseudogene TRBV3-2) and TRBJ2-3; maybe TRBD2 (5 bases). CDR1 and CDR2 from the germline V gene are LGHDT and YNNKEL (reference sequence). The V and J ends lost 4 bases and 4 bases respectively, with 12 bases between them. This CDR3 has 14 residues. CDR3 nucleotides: TGTGCCAGCAGCCCAGCCCGAGGGCCAGATACGCAGTATTTT. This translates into CASSPARGPDTQYF.

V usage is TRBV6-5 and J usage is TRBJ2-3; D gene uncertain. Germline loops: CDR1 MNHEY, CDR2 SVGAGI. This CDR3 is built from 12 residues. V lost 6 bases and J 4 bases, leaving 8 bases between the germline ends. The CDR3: CASRPPADTQYF. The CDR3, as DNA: TGTGCCAGCAGGCCTCCAGCAGATACGCAGTATTTT.

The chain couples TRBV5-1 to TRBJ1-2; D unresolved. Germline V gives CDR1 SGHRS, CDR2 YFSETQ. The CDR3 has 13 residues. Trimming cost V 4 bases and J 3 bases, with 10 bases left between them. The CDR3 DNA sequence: TGCGCCAGCAGCGAGCAGGAGGACTATGGCTACACCTTC. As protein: CASSEQEDYGYTF.

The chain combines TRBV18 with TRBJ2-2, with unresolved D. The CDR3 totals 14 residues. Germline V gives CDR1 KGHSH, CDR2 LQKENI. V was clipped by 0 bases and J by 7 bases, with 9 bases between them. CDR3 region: CASSPPHSIGELFF. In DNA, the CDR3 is TGTGCCAGCTCACCACCCCATAGTATCGGGGAGCTGTTTTTT.

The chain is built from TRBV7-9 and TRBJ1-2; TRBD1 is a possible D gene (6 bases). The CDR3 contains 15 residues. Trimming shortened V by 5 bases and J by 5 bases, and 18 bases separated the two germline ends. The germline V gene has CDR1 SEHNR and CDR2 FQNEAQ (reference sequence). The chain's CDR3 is CASSRSASGHYGYTF. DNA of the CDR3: TGTGCCAGCAGCCGATCGGCCTCGGGACATTATGGCTACACCTTC.

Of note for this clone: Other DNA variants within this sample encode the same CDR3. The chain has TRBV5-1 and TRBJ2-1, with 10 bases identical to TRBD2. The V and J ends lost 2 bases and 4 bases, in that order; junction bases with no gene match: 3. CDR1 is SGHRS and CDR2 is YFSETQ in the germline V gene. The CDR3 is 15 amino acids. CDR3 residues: CASSLASGRYNEQFF. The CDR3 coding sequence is TGCGCCAGCAGCTTAGCTAGCGGGAGATACAATGAGCAGTTCTTC.

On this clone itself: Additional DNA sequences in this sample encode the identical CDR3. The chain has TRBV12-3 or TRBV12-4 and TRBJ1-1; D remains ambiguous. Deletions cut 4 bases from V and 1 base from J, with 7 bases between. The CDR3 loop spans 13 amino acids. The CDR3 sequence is CASSSTENTEAFF. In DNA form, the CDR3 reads TGTGCCAGCAGTTCTACAGAGAACACTGAAGCTTTCTTT.

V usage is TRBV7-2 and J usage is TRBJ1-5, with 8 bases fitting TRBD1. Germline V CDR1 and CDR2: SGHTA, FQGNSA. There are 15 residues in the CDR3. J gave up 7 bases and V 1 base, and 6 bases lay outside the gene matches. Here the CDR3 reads CASSLGQGAGQPQHF. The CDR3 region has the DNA TGTGCCAGCAGCTTAGGGCAGGGGGCCGGACAGCCCCAGCATTTT.

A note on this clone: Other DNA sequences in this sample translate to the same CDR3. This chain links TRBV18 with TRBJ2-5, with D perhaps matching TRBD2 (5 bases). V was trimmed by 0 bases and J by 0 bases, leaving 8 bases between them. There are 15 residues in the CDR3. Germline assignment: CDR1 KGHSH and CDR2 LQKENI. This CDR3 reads CASSPPGGYQETQYF. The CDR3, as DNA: TGTGCCAGCTCACCACCGGGCGGGTACCAAGAGACCCAGTACTTC.

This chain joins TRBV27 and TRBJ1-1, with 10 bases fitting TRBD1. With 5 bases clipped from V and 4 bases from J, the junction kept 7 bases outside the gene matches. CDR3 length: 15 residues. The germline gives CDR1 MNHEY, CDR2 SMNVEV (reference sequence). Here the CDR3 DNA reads TGTGCCAGCAGTGACCCTCGGACAGGGGGCACTGAAGCTTTCTTT. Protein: CASSDPRTGGTEAFF.

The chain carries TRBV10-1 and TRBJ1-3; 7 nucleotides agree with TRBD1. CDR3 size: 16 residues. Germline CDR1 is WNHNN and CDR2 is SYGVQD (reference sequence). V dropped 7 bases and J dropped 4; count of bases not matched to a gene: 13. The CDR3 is CASTLLTDREGNTIYF. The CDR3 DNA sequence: TGCGCCAGCACCCTATTGACCGACAGGGAGGGAAACACCATATATTTT.

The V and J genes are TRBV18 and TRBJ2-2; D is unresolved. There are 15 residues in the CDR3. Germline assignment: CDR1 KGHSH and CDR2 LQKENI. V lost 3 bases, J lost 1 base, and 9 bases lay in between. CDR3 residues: CASSPPSGNTGELFF. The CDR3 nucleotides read TGTGCCAGCTCACCGCCGTCGGGGAACACCGGGGAGCTGTTTTTT.

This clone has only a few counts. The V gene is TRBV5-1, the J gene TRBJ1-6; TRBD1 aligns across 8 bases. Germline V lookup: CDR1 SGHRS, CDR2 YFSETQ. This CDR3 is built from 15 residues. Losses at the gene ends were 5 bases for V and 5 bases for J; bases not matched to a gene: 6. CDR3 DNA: TGCGCCAGCAGTTCCGGACAGGGAAATAATTCACCCCTCCACTTT. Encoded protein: CASSSGQGNNSPLHF.

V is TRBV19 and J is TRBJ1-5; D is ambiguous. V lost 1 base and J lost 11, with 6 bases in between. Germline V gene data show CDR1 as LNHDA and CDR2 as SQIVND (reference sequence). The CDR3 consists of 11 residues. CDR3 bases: TGTGCCAGTAGTATAGGCCGGGCCCAGCATTTT. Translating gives CASSIGRAQHF.

This CDR3 is CASSPRGQVRNEKLFF. The CDR3 region has the DNA TGTGCCAGCAGCCCCAGAGGACAGGTACGCAATGAAAAACTGTTTTTT. The chain has TRBV3-1 (or the pseudogene TRBV3-2) and TRBJ1-4; TRBD1 matches at 7 bases. Germline V gives CDR1 LGHDT, CDR2 YNNKEL (reference sequence). After removal of 4 bases from V and 5 bases from J, the junction contained 10 bases not matched to a gene. The CDR3 has 16 amino acids.

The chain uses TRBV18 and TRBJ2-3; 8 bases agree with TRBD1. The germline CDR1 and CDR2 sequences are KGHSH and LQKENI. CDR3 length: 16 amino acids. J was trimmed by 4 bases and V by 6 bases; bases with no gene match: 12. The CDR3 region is CASSPLPDRGADTQYF. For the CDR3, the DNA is TGTGCCAGCTCCCCCCTTCCCGACAGGGGTGCAGATACGCAGTATTTT.

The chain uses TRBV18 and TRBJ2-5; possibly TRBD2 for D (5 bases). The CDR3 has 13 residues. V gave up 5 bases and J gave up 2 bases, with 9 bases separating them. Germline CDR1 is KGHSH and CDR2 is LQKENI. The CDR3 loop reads CASSLDLQETQYF. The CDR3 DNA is TGTGCCAGCTCATTGGACTTACAAGAGACCCAGTACTTC.

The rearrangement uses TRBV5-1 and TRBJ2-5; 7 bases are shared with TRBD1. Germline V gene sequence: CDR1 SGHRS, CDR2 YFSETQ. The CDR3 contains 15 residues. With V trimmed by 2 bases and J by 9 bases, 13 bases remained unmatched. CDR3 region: CASSFGRGYLGAQYF. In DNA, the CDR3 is TGCGCCAGCAGCTTCGGCAGGGGGTACCTTGGGGCCCAGTACTTC.

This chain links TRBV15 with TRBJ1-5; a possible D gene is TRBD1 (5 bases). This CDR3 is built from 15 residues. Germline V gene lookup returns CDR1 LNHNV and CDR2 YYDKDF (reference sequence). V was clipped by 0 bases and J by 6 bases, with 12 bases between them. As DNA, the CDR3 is TGTGCCACCAGCAGAGAAGGGGTAGCGGGTCAGCCCCAGCATTTT. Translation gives CATSREGVAGQPQHF.

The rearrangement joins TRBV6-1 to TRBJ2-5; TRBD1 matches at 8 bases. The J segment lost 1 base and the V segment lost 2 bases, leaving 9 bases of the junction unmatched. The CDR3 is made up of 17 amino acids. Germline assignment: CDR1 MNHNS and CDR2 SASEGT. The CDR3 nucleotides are TGTGCCAGCAGTGAACTTAGACAGGGGTCCTTCCAAGAGACCCAGTACTTC. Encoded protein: CASSELRQGSFQETQYF.

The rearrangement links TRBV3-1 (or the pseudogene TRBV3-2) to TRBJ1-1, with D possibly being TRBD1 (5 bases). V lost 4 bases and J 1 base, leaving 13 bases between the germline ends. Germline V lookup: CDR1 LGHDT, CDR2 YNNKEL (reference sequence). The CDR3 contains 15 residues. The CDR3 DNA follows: TGTGCCAGCAGCCCCCCGGCAGGGCGGAACACTGAAGCTTTCTTT. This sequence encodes CASSPPAGRNTEAFF.

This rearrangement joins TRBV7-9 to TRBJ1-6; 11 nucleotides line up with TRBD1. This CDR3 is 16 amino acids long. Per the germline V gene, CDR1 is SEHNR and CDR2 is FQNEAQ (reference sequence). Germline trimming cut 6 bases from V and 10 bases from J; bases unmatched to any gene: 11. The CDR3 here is CASRPGQGATVSPLHF. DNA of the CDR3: TGTGCCAGCAGACCCGGACAGGGGGCAACCGTATCACCCCTCCACTTT. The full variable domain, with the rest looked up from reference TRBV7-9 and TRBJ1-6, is DTGVSQNPRHKITKRGQNVTFRCDPISEHNRLYWYRQTLGQGPEFLTYFQNEAQLEKSRLLSDRFSAERPKGSFSTLEIQRTEQGDSAMYLCASRPGQGATVSPLHFGNGTRLTVT.

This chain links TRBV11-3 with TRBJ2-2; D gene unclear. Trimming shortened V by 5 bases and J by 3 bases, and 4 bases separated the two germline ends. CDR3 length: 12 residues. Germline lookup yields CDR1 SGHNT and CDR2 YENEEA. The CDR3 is CASSPDTGELFF. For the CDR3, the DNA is TGTGCCAGCAGCCCTGACACCGGGGAGCTGTTTTTT.

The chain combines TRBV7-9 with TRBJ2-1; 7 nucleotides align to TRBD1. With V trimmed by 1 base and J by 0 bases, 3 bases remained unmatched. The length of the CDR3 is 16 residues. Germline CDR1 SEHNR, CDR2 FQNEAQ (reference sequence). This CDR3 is CASSLGDRSSYNEQFF. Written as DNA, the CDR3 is TGTGCCAGCAGCTTAGGGGACAGAAGCTCCTACAATGAGCAGTTCTTC.

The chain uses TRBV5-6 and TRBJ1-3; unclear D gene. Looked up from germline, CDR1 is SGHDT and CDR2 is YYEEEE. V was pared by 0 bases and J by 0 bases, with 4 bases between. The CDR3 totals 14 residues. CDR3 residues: CASSLAGSGNTIYF. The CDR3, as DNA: TGTGCCAGCAGCTTGGCAGGCTCTGGAAACACCATATATTTT. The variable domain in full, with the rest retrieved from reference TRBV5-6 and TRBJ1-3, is DAGVTQSPTHLIKTRGQQVTLRCSPKSGHDTVSWYQQALGQGPQFIFQYYEEEERQRGNFPDRFSGHQFPNYSSELNVNALLLGDSALYLCASSLAGSGNTIYFGEGSWLTVV.

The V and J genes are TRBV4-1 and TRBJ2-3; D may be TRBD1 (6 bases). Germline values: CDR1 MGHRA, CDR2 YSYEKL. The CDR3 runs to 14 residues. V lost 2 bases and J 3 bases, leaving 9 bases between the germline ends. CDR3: CASSQRRGTDTQYF. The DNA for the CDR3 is TGCGCCAGCAGCCAACGAAGGGGGACAGATACGCAGTATTTT.

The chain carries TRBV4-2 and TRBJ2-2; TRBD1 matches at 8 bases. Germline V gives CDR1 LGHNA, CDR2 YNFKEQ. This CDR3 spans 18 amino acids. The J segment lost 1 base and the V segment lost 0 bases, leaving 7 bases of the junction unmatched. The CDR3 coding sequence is TGTGCCAGCAGCCAAGATATAATCGGACAGGGGAACACCGGGGAGCTGTTTTTT. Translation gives CASSQDIIGQGNTGELFF.

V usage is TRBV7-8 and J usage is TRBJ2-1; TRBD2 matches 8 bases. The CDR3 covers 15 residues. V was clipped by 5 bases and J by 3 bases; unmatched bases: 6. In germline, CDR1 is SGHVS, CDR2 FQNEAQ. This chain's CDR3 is CASSPEGLVYNEQFF. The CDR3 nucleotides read TGTGCCAGCAGCCCGGAGGGACTAGTCTACAATGAGCAGTTCTTC.